The 18 T cell receptor beta chains reported below all come from one sample, sequenced in a study of OX40 agonist ivuxolimab in advanced cancers. Produced via immunoSEQ multiplex PCR; TCRdb's table is partial and in-frame only. The sample has fewer than 70,000 clones, approximately 89% seen once. The sequences come from CD4+ or CD8+ T cells sorted from blood, collected in a trial of the OX40 agonist ivuxolimab. Receptors originate from an adult with an advanced solid tumor such as melanoma, head and neck, liver or kidney cancer.

The table lists this clone with a count of one. The chain has TRBV14 and TRBJ1-2; D call uncertain. Deletions cut 1 base from V and 6 bases from J, with 9 bases between. Looked up from germline, CDR1 is SGHDN and CDR2 is FVKESK. This CDR3 has 13 amino acids. CDR3 sequence reads: CASSQVLFNGYTF. CDR3 nucleotide sequence: TGTGCCAGCAGCCAAGTGCTCTTTAATGGCTACACCTTC.

The chain employs TRBV29-1 and TRBJ2-5; weak D call: TRBD2 (6 bases). The V end was cut by 4 bases, the J end by 2 bases, with 11 bases between. Germline V gene sequence: CDR1 SQVTM, CDR2 ANQGSEA. The CDR3 contains 13 residues. The CDR3 protein is CSVVTAGQETQYF. CDR3 coding DNA: TGCAGCGTTGTAACGGCGGGACAAGAGACCCAGTACTTC. The full variable domain, completed using reference TRBV29-1 and TRBJ2-5, is SAVISQKPSRDICQRGTSLTIQCQVDSQVTMMFWYRQQPGQSLTLIATANQGSEATYESGFVIDKFPISRPNLTFSTLTVSNMSPEDSSIYLCSVVTAGQETQYFGPGTRLLVL.

CDR3 in DNA: TGTGCCAGCAGCCGGGACAGGGGAGGTGGTGAAAAACTGTTTTTT. Its translation: CASSRDRGGGEKLFF. V and J are TRBV7-6 and TRBJ1-4; TRBD1 aligns across 10 bases. The CDR3 is 15 amino acids. Germline CDR1 and CDR2: SGHVS and FNYEAQ. The ends lost 5 bases at V and 7 bases at J; junction bases unmatched: 7.

The chain uses TRBV6-5 and TRBJ1-2, with no clear D. Germline CDR1 is MNHEY and CDR2 is SVGAGI. With 0 bases removed from V and 8 bases from J, the gap between germline ends came to 7 bases. The CDR3 loop spans 12 amino acids. The CDR3 here is CASSYSSGGYTF. The DNA of the CDR3 is TGTGCCAGCAGTTACTCTAGCGGGGGCTACACCTTC.

CDR3 DNA: TGTGCCAGCAGTTACCGCAGGGGTATTTCCTACGAGCAGTACTTC. Amino acids: CASSYRRGISYEQYF. The chain uses TRBV6-5 and TRBJ2-7; TRBD1 might be the D (6 bases). The CDR3 spans 15 residues. V lost 2 bases and J 1 base, leaving 12 bases between the germline ends. CDR1 MNHEY and CDR2 SVGAGI come from the germline V gene.

J is TRBJ1-2 and V is TRBV4-1; possible D gene TRBD1, 5 bases. Trimming removed 0 bases from V and 8 bases from J, with 10 bases in between. The length of the CDR3 is 13 residues. Germline CDR1 MGHRA, CDR2 YSYEKL. CDR3 loop: CASSQDTGLGYTF. The CDR3 bases are TGCGCCAGCAGCCAAGATACGGGGCTGGGCTACACCTTC.

CDR3 sequence (DNA): TGTGCCAGCAGCTACGCTAGACAGGACCCCTCGAGGAAAACTGAAGCTTTCTTT. The encoded protein is CASSYARQDPSRKTEAFF. The J gene is TRBJ1-1, the V gene TRBV7-8; possibly TRBD1 for D (6 bases). V was trimmed by 4 bases and J by 5 bases, leaving 26 bases between them. The length of the CDR3 is 18 residues. From germline, CDR1 is SGHVS and CDR2 FQNEAQ.

This clone was observed a single time. The chain uses TRBV18 and TRBJ2-7, with a weak D call TRBD1 (5 bases). CDR1 and CDR2 (germline): KGHSH, LQKENI. Trimming removed 3 bases from V and 4 bases from J, with 13 bases in between. CDR3 length equals 14 residues. CDR3 protein: CASSPYQGGYEQYF. In nucleotides, the CDR3 is TGTGCCAGCTCACCCTATCAGGGTGGGTACGAGCAGTACTTC.

The rearrangement links TRBV18 to TRBJ1-4; D is undetermined. The CDR3 is 14 residues long. Trimming removed 7 bases from V and 1 base from J, with 10 bases in between. The germline V gene encodes CDR1 KGHSH and CDR2 LQKENI. Here the CDR3 DNA reads TGTGCCAGCTTGCCCAGGCAAACTAATGAAAAACTGTTTTTT. The encoded protein is CASLPRQTNEKLFF.

V usage is TRBV4-2 and J usage is TRBJ2-7, with unresolved D. Germline values: CDR1 LGHNA, CDR2 YNFKEQ. V lost 0 bases to trimming and J lost 3 bases, with 12 bases between them. This CDR3 comprises 15 residues. CDR3 region: CASSQDFSILYEQYF. The CDR3 DNA reads TGTGCCAGCAGCCAAGATTTCTCAATTCTCTACGAGCAGTACTTC.

The J gene is TRBJ1-2, the V gene TRBV6-1, with D tentatively TRBD1 (6 bases). This CDR3 region has 13 residues. Per germline, CDR1 MNHNS and CDR2 SASEGT. Trimming took off 10 bases at V and 4 bases at J, with 16 bases between the two ends. CDR3 residues: CATRSGGPYGYTF. The CDR3 DNA reads as TGTGCCACCAGGTCGGGGGGCCCCTATGGCTACACCTTC.

CDR3 DNA sequence: TGTGCCAGCTCACCGCGACAGGGCGCAGATACGCAGTATTTT. Its translation: CASSPRQGADTQYF. The chain recombines TRBV18 with TRBJ2-3; 7 nucleotides align to TRBD1. The CDR3 loop spans 14 amino acids. Germline loops: CDR1 KGHSH, CDR2 LQKENI. The V and J ends lost 3 bases and 4 bases, in that order; junction bases with no gene match: 4.

This chain connects TRBV6-1 to TRBJ1-1; no definite D call. The CDR3 loop spans 12 amino acids. Germline lookup yields CDR1 MNHNS and CDR2 SASEGT. Deletions cut 10 bases from V and 6 bases from J, with 15 bases between. The CDR3 DNA reads TGTGCCACCTTGACGAGAACGGCTGAAGCTTTCTTT. Translating it yields CATLTRTAEAFF.

The V and J genes are TRBV5-4 and TRBJ1-3; TRBD1 is a possible D gene (6 bases). This CDR3 spans 14 amino acids. Germline assignment: CDR1 SGHNT and CDR2 YYREEE (reference sequence). The germline V and J ends were trimmed by 5 bases and 0 bases, with 9 bases remaining between them. This chain's CDR3 is CASRQGLSGNTIYF. DNA of the CDR3: TGTGCCAGCAGACAGGGTCTCTCTGGAAACACCATATATTTT.

V and J are TRBV2 and TRBJ2-7, with TRBD2 matching over 9 bases. The trim removed 1 base at V and 2 bases at J, leaving 3 bases unmatched. Germline V gives CDR1 SNHLY, CDR2 FYNNEI. The CDR3 covers 15 residues. The CDR3 nucleotides are TGTGCCAGCAGTGAAGAGGGCGGGAGGGCCTACGAGCAGTACTTC. This translates into CASSEEGGRAYEQYF.

J is TRBJ2-7 and V is TRBV27; TRBD2 matches at 11 bases. The CDR3 spans 16 residues. V shed 6 bases, J shed 3 bases, and the junction held 10 bases outside the gene matches. Looked up from germline, CDR1 is MNHEY and CDR2 is SMNVEV (reference sequence). The chain's CDR3 is CASSRLSGTSGYEQYF. CDR3 nucleotides: TGTGCCAGCAGCCGACTTTCCGGGACTAGCGGCTACGAGCAGTACTTC.

The rearrangement links TRBV7-2 to TRBJ1-2; no reliable D call. The germline V gene has CDR1 SGHTA and CDR2 FQGNSA. The CDR3 runs to 14 residues. Trimming took 1 base from V and 7 from J, leaving 13 bases between them. The CDR3 reads CASSLVNTLTGYTF. CDR3 sequence (DNA): TGTGCCAGCAGCTTAGTAAATACCCTTACTGGCTACACCTTC.

The rearrangement joins TRBV6-1 to TRBJ1-6; no clear D. CDR1 is MNHNS and CDR2 is SASEGT in the germline V gene. V gave up 5 bases and J gave up 9 bases, with 11 bases separating them. There are 13 residues in the CDR3. The DNA of the CDR3 is TGTGCCAGCAGTTTTGAGCGGGCTTCACCCCTCCACTTT. Amino acids: CASSFERASPLHF.